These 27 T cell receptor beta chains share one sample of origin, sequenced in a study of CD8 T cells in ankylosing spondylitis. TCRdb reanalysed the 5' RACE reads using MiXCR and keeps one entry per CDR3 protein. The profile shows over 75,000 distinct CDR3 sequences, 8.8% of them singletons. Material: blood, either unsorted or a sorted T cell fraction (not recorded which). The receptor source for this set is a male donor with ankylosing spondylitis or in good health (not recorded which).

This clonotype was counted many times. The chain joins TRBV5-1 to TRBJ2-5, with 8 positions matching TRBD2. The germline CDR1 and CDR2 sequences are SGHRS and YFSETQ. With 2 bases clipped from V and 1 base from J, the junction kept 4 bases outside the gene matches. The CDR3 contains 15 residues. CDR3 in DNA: TGCGCCAGCAGCTTAGGCGGGGGGACCCAAGAGACCCAGTACTTC. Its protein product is CASSLGGGTQETQYF.

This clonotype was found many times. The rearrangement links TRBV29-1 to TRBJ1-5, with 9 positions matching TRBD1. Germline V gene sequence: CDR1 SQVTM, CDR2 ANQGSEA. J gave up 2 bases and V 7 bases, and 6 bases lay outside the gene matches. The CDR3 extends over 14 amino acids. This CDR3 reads CSAGTGLGNQPQHF. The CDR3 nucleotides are TGCAGCGCCGGGACAGGGTTGGGCAATCAGCCCCAGCATTTT. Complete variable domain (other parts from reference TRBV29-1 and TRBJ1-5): SAVISQKPSRDICQRGTSLTIQCQVDSQVTMMFWYRQQPGQSLTLIATANQGSEATYESGFVIDKFPISRPNLTFSTLTVSNMSPEDSSIYLCSAGTGLGNQPQHFGDGTRLSIL.

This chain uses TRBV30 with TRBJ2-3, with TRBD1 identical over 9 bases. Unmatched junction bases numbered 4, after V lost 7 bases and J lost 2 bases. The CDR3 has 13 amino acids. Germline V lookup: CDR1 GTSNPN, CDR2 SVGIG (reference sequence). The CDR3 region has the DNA TGTGCCTCCGGGACAGGGACCACAGATACGCAGTATTTT. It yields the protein CASGTGTTDTQYF. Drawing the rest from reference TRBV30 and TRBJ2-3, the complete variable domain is SQTIHQWPATLVQPVGSPLSLECTVEGTSNPNLYWYRQAAGRGLQLLFYSVGIGQISSEVPQNLSASRPQDRQFILSSKKLLLSDSGFYLCASGTGTTDTQYFGPGTRLTVL.

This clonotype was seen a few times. CDR3 loop: CASSFGLAGGTGELFF. The CDR3 DNA follows: TGTGCCAGCAGTTTTGGGCTAGCGGGGGGGACCGGGGAGCTGTTTTTT. This chain links TRBV12-3 or TRBV12-4 with TRBJ2-2; 12 bases fit TRBD2. The V and J ends lost 3 bases and 5 bases, in that order; junction bases with no gene match: 4. The CDR3 loop spans 16 amino acids.

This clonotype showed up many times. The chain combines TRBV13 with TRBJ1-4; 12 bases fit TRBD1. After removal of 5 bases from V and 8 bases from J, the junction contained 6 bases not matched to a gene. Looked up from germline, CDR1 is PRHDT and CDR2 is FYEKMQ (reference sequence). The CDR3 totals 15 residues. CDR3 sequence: CASSPRGTGGEKLFF. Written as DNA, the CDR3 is TGTGCCAGCAGCCCAAGGGGGACAGGGGGCGAAAAACTGTTTTTT.

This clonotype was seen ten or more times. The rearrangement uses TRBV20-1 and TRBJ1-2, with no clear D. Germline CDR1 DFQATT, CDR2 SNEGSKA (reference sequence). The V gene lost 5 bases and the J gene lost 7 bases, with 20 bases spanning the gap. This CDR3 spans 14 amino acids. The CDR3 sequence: CSAPFYDSSSGYTF. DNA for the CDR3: TGCAGTGCTCCTTTCTATGACTCTAGTTCTGGCTACACCTTC.

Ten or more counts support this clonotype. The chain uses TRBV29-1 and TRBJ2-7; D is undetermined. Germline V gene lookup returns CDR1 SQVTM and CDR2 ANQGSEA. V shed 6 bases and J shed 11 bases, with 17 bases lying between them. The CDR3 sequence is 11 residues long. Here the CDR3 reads CSVVSQEKEYF. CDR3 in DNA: TGCAGCGTAGTCTCGCAGGAGAAGGAGTACTTC.

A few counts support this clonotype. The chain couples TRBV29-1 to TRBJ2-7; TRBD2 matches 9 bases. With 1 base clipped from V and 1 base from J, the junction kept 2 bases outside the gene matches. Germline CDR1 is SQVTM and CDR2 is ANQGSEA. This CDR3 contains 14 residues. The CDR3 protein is CSVEVAGDSYEQYF. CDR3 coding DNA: TGCAGCGTTGAAGTAGCGGGGGATTCCTACGAGCAGTACTTC.

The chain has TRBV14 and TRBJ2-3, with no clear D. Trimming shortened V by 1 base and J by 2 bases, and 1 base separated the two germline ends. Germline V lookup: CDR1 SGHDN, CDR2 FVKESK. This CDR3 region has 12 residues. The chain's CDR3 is CASSQVTDTQYF. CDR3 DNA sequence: TGTGCCAGCAGCCAAGTCACAGATACGCAGTATTTT. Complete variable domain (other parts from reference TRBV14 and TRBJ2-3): EAGVTQFPSHSVIEKGQTVTLRCDPISGHDNLYWYRRVMGKEIKFLLHFVKESKQDESGMPNNRFLAERTGGTYSTLKVQPAELEDSGVYFCASSQVTDTQYFGPGTRLTVL.

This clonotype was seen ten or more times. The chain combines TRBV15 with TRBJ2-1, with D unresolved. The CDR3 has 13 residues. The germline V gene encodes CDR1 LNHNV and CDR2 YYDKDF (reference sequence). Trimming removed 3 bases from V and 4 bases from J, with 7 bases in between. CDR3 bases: TGTGCCACCAGCAGCAATAGTTACAATGAGCAGTTCTTC. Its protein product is CATSSNSYNEQFF.

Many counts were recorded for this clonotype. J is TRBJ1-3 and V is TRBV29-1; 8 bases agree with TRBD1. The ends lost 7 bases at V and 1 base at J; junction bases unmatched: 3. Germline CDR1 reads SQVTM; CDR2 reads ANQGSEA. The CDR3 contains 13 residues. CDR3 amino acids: CSGGTGSGNTIYF. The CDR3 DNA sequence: TGCAGCGGGGGGACAGGATCTGGAAACACCATATATTTT.

CDR3 region: CARSPGQVTVSTQFF. The CDR3 coding sequence is TGTGCCAGAAGCCCGGGACAGGTCACGGTGTCAACGCAGTTCTTC. The genes are TRBV5-3 and TRBJ2-1; TRBD1 aligns across 8 bases. TRBV5-3 is treated as an ORF (open reading frame) with a function not yet certain. This CDR3 contains 15 residues. Trimming cost V 4 bases and J 12 bases; bases outside gene matches: 15.

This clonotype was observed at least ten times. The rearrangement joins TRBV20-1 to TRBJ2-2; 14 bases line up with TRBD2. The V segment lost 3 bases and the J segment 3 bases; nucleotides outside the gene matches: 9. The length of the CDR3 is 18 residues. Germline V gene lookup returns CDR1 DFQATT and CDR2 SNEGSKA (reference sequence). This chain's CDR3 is CSARVTSGGALDTGELFF. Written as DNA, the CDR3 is TGCAGTGCTAGGGTGACTAGCGGGGGGGCCTTGGACACCGGGGAGCTGTTTTTT.

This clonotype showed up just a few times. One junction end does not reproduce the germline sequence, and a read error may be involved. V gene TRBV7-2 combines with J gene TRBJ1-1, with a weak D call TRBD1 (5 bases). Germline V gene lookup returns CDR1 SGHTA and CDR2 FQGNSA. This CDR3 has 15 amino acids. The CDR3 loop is CVSSPIWGLNTEAFF. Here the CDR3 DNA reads TGTGTCAGCAGCCCAATATGGGGCTTGAACACTGAAGCTTTCTTT.

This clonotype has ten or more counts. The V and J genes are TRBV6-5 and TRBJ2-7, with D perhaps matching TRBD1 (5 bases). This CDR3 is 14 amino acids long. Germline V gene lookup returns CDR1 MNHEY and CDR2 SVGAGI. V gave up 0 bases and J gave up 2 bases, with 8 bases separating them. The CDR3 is CASSYSARAYEQYF. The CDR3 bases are TGTGCCAGCAGTTACTCGGCCAGGGCCTACGAGCAGTACTTC.

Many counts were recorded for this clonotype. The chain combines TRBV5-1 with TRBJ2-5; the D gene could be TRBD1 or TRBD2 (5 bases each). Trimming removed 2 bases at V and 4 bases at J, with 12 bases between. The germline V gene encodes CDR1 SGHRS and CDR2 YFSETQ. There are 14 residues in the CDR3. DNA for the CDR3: TGCGCCAGCAGCTTAATTTCTGGGGGAGAGACCCAGTACTTC. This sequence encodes CASSLISGGETQYF.

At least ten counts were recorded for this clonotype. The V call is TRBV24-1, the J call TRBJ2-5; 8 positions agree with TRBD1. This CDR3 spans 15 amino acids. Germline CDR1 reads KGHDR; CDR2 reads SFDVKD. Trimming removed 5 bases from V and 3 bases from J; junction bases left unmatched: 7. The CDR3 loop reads CATSGETGAKETQYF. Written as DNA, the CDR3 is TGTGCCACCAGTGGTGAGACAGGGGCCAAAGAGACCCAGTACTTC.

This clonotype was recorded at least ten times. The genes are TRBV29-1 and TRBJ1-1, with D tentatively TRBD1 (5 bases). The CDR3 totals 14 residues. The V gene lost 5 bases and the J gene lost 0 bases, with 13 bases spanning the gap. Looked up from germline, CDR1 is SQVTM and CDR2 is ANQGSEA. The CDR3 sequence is CSVPWTGLNTEAFF. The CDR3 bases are TGCAGCGTTCCCTGGACGGGGCTGAACACTGAAGCTTTCTTT.

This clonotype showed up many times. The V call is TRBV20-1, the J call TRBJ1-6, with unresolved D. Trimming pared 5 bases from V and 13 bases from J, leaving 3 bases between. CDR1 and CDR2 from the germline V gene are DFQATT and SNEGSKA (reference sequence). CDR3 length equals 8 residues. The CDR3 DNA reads TGCAGTGCTTCCCCCCTCCACTTT. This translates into CSASPLHF.

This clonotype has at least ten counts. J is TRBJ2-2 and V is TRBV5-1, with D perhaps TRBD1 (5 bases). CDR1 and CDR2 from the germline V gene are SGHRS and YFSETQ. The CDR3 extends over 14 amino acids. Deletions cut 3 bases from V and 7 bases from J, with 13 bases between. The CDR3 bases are TGCGCCAGCAGCTGGCGCTGGGGCGACGGGGAGCTGTTTTTT. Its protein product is CASSWRWGDGELFF. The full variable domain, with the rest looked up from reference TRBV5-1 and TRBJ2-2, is KAGVTQTPRYLIKTRGQQVTLSCSPISGHRSVSWYQQTPGQGLQFLFEYFSETQRNKGNFPGRFSGRQFSNSRSEMNVSTLELGDSALYLCASSWRWGDGELFFGEGSRLTVL.

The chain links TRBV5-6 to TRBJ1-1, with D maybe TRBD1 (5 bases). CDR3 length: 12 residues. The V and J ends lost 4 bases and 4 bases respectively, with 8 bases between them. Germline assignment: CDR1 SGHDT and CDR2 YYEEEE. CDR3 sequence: CASSGTTTEAFF. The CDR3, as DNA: TGTGCCAGCAGCGGGACGACCACTGAAGCTTTCTTT.

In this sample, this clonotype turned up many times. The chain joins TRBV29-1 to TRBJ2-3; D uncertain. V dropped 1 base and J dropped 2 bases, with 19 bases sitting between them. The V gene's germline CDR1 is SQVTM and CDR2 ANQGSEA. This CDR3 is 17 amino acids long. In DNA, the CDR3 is TGCAGCGTTGAAGTCGCCCAGGTTGGAGCCTACACAGATACGCAGTATTTT. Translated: CSVEVAQVGAYTDTQYF.

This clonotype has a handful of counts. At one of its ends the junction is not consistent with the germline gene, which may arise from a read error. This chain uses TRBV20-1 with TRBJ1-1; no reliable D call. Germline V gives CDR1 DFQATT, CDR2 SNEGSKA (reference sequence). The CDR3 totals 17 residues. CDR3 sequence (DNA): TGCTGTGCTAGAGGTTTATATACCGGGCCGGTGAACACTGAAGCTTTCTTT. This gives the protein CCARGLYTGPVNTEAFF.

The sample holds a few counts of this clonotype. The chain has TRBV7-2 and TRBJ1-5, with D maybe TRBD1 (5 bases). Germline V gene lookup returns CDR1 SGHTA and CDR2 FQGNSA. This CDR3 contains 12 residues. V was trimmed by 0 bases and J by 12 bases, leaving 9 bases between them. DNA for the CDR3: TGTGCCAGCAGCTTAGCGCTGGGGGTCCAGCATTTT. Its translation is CASSLALGVQHF. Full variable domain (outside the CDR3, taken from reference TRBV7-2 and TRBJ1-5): GAGVSQSPSNKVTEKGKDVELRCDPISGHTALYWYRQSLGQGLEFLIYFQGNSAPDKSGLPSDRFSAERTGGSVSTLTIQRTQQEDSAVYLCASSLALGVQHFGDGTRLSIL.

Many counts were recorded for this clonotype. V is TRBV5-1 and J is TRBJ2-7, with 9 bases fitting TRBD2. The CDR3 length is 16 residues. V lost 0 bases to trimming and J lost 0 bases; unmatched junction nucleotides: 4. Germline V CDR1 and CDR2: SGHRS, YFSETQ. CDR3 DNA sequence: TGCGCCAGCAGCTTGGATTCTAGCGGGGACTCCTACGAGCAGTACTTC. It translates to CASSLDSSGDSYEQYF.

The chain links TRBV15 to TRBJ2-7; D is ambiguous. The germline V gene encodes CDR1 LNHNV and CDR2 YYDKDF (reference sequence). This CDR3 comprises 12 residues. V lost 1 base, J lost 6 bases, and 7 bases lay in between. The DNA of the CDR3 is TGTGCCACCAGCAGAGGATGGATCGAGCAGTACTTC. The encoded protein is CATSRGWIEQYF.

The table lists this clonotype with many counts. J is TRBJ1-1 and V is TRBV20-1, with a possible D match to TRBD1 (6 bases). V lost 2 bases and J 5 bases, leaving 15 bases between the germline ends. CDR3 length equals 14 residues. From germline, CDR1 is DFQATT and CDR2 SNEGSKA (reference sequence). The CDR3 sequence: CSARTQGRWTEAFF. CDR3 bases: TGCAGTGCTAGAACACAGGGACGATGGACTGAAGCTTTCTTT.